Shown below are 4 T cell receptor beta chains from a single sample sequenced in a study of blood T cell repertoires in COVID-19. Sequencing used immunoSEQ multiplex PCR; TCRdb keeps in-frame clones, though not all of them. This table has around 19,000 clones, about 86% appearing once. Material: peripheral blood. These receptors were obtained from a human donor in a cohort sampled during active COVID-19.

This sequence joins TRBV15 and TRBJ2-7; D is ambiguous. Germline V gene sequence: CDR1 LNHNV, CDR2 YYDKDF (reference sequence). The V end lost 0 bases, the J end lost 2 bases, and 11 bases lay between the germline ends. CDR3 length: 15 residues. The DNA for the CDR3 is TGTGCCACCAGCAGAGATTTGGCAGAAACCTACGAGCAGTACTTC. This codes for CATSRDLAETYEQYF.

V usage is TRBV18 and J usage is TRBJ1-1, with TRBD1 matching over 9 bases. This CDR3 has 15 amino acids. Germline-derived CDR1 and CDR2 are KGHSH and LQKENI. The ends lost 1 base at V and 4 bases at J; junction bases unmatched: 4. CDR3 loop: CASSPRDRVSTEAFF. Here the CDR3 DNA reads TGTGCCAGCTCACCACGGGACAGGGTAAGCACTGAAGCTTTCTTT.

The genes are TRBV15 and TRBJ2-1; a possible D gene is TRBD2 (6 bases). Germline V gene sequence: CDR1 LNHNV, CDR2 YYDKDF (reference sequence). The V end was cut by 4 bases, the J end by 7 bases, with 29 bases between. The CDR3 is made up of 19 amino acids. DNA of the CDR3: TGTGCCACCAGCACAGAGATGGGGGGTCAGGGAACCCTTCGGAATGAGCAGTTCTTC. Residues: CATSTEMGGQGTLRNEQFF.

The chain uses TRBV28 and TRBJ2-7; D remains ambiguous. The germline gives CDR1 MDHEN, CDR2 SYDVKM. Deletions cut 3 bases from V and 4 bases from J, with 10 bases between. The CDR3 spans 13 residues. The CDR3 sequence: CASSFAEPYEQYF. The CDR3 DNA follows: TGTGCCAGCAGTTTTGCAGAACCTTACGAGCAGTACTTC.